This TCR beta chain emerged from a study of blood T cell repertoires in COVID-19. Overall study: Italy, Spain and the United States were the sources of the convalescent and acute COVID-19 samples.

Per the original data handling: Counts of nucleated cells, estimated from reference gene primer amplification, were obtained. Assay: immunoSEQ multiplex PCR; the TCRdb copy retains only in-frame clones and omits some. That table gives V, J and clone size, and the DNA gave D and trimming. The table lists more than 150,000 clones, roughly 87% of them singletons. The V gene end was trimmed by 2 bases and the J gene end by 2 bases; junction bases not matched to a gene: 1. Looked up from germline, CDR1 is SGHKS and CDR2 is YYEKEE (reference sequence). The CDR3 totals 14 residues. Participants came from roughly 23 US areas, aged about 18 to 89 years. Grouping used clinical history reported by participants in a survey and questionnaire.

The clonotype comes from a woman in her twenties or thirties who had recovered from COVID-19. Sequenced input: PBMCs or T cells enriched from blood (not recorded which). The V gene is TRBV5-5, the J gene TRBJ2-1; 7 bases are shared with TRBD1. In nucleotides, the CDR3 is TGTGCCAGCAGCTTCGACAGGGCCTACAATGAGCAGTTCTTC. Its protein product is CASSFDRAYNEQFF.